A selection of T cell receptor beta chains follows, all from one sample in a study of OX40 agonist ivuxolimab in advanced cancers. Sequencing was performed with immunoSEQ multiplex PCR; in TCRdb, only in-frame clones are kept and a portion is missing. The table has 100,000 or so clones, 75% to 95% seen once. Sequencing was performed on CD4+ or CD8+ T cells sorted from blood, taken in a trial of the OX40 agonist ivuxolimab. All receptors come from an adult with an advanced solid tumor such as melanoma, head and neck, liver or kidney cancer. Each CDR3 is given with its conserved first and last residue. The D gene is left open where the match is weak. Clone size, where shown, is once, few, many, or a class for clones that have expanded.

cdr3_length: 11; j_call: TRBJ2-3; clone_size: -; v_call: TRBV5-8; d_call: -; cdr3_aa: CASSSYYTQYF; cdr3_nt: TGTGCCAGCAGCTCCTATTATACGCAGTATTTT
cdr3_length: 16; j_call: TRBJ1-1; clone_size: -; v_call: TRBV5-1; d_call: -; cdr3_aa: CASSLGRNVQGGEAFF; cdr3_nt: TGCGCCAGCAGCTTGGGAAGGAATGTTCAGGGAGGGGAAGCTTTCTTT
cdr3_length: 13; j_call: TRBJ2-5; clone_size: -; v_call: TRBV19; d_call: TRBD1; cdr3_aa: CASSPQGVETQYF; cdr3_nt: TGTGCCAGTAGTCCCCAGGGGGTTGAGACCCAGTACTTC
cdr3_length: 13; j_call: TRBJ1-5; clone_size: -; v_call: TRBV7-2; d_call: -; cdr3_aa: CASSFRVNQPQHF; cdr3_nt: TGTGCCAGCAGCTTTAGAGTCAATCAGCCCCAGCATTTT
cdr3_length: 12; j_call: TRBJ1-1; clone_size: -; v_call: TRBV28; d_call: -; cdr3_aa: CASEQGSTEAFF; cdr3_nt: TGTGCCAGCGAACAGGGCAGCACTGAAGCTTTCTTT
cdr3_length: 13; j_call: TRBJ2-7; clone_size: -; v_call: TRBV27; d_call: -; cdr3_aa: CASRPRHLREQYF; cdr3_nt: TGTGCCAGCAGACCTAGACATTTGAGGGAGCAGTACTTC
cdr3_length: 15; j_call: TRBJ2-3; clone_size: few; v_call: TRBV6-1; d_call: -; cdr3_aa: CASSDSGTPPDTQYF; cdr3_nt: TGTGCCAGCAGCGACAGCGGAACCCCCCCAGATACGCAGTATTTT
cdr3_length: 14; j_call: TRBJ2-3; clone_size: -; v_call: TRBV5-1; d_call: -; cdr3_aa: CASSPGAGTDTQYF; cdr3_nt: TGCGCCAGCAGCCCGGGGGCGGGCACAGATACGCAGTATTTT
cdr3_length: 14; j_call: TRBJ2-7; clone_size: -; v_call: TRBV2; d_call: TRBD1; cdr3_aa: CASSRTGRSYEQYF; cdr3_nt: TGTGCCAGCAGTCGGACAGGGCGCTCCTACGAGCAGTACTTC
cdr3_length: 14; j_call: TRBJ1-4; clone_size: -; v_call: TRBV7-6; d_call: -; cdr3_aa: CASSLDQGWGKLFF; cdr3_nt: TGTGCCAGCAGCTTAGATCAGGGGTGGGGAAAACTGTTTTTT
cdr3_length: 11; j_call: TRBJ2-7; clone_size: -; v_call: TRBV20-1; d_call: -; cdr3_aa: CGWDASYEQYF; cdr3_nt: TGCGGCTGGGACGCATCCTACGAGCAGTACTTC
cdr3_length: 14; j_call: TRBJ2-7; clone_size: -; v_call: TRBV5-1; d_call: TRBD2; cdr3_aa: CASSLDSGAYEQYF; cdr3_nt: TGCGCCAGCAGCTTAGATAGCGGGGCCTACGAGCAGTACTTC
cdr3_length: 13; j_call: TRBJ2-5; clone_size: -; v_call: TRBV4-2; d_call: -; cdr3_aa: CASSPSAGETQYF; cdr3_nt: TGTGCCAGCAGCCCGAGTGCAGGTGAGACCCAGTACTTC
cdr3_length: 13; j_call: TRBJ2-2; clone_size: -; v_call: TRBV7-8; d_call: -; cdr3_aa: CASSHAGGGELFF; cdr3_nt: TGTGCCAGCAGCCACGCCGGGGGCGGGGAGCTGTTTTTT
cdr3_length: 17; j_call: TRBJ2-1; clone_size: few; v_call: TRBV4-2; d_call: TRBD2; cdr3_aa: CASSLGLAAKGGYEQFF; cdr3_nt: TGTGCCAGCAGCCTTGGACTAGCGGCCAAGGGGGGCTATGAGCAGTTCTTC
cdr3_length: 13; j_call: TRBJ1-6; clone_size: -; v_call: TRBV2; d_call: -; cdr3_aa: CASSRRQDSPLHF; cdr3_nt: TGTGCCAGCTCGAGGAGGCAGGATTCACCCCTCCACTTT
cdr3_length: 16; j_call: TRBJ1-3; clone_size: -; v_call: TRBV28; d_call: -; cdr3_aa: CASSLPGWGAGNTIYF; cdr3_nt: TGTGCCAGCAGTTTGCCCGGCTGGGGCGCCGGAAACACCATATATTTT
cdr3_length: 13; j_call: TRBJ2-1; clone_size: -; v_call: TRBV7-3; d_call: -; cdr3_aa: CASSWQVYNEQFF; cdr3_nt: TGTGCCAGCAGCTGGCAAGTCTACAATGAGCAGTTCTTC
cdr3_length: 15; j_call: TRBJ1-1; clone_size: -; v_call: TRBV5-3; d_call: TRBD1; cdr3_aa: CARSPSRQGNTEAFF; cdr3_nt: TGTGCCAGAAGCCCAAGTCGACAGGGGAACACTGAAGCTTTCTTT
cdr3_length: 14; j_call: TRBJ2-7; clone_size: -; v_call: TRBV27; d_call: -; cdr3_aa: CASSFRDGIHEQYF; cdr3_nt: TGTGCCAGCAGTTTCCGGGACGGGATCCACGAGCAGTACTTC
cdr3_length: 14; j_call: TRBJ2-2; clone_size: -; v_call: TRBV5-4; d_call: -; cdr3_aa: CASSRPRGTGELFF; cdr3_nt: TGTGCCAGCAGCAGGCCGAGGGGCACCGGGGAGCTGTTTTTT
cdr3_length: 15; j_call: TRBJ2-7; clone_size: -; v_call: TRBV7-2; d_call: TRBD2; cdr3_aa: CASSQSGGGTYEQYF; cdr3_nt: TGTGCCAGCAGCCAGTCGGGAGGGGGAACCTACGAGCAGTACTTC
cdr3_length: 14; j_call: TRBJ1-5; clone_size: -; v_call: TRBV6-5; d_call: -; cdr3_aa: CASSPRQGNQPQHF; cdr3_nt: TGTGCCAGCAGCCCACGACAGGGCAATCAGCCCCAGCATTTT
cdr3_length: 14; j_call: TRBJ1-2; clone_size: -; v_call: TRBV5-8; d_call: TRBD1; cdr3_aa: CASTTGQQGYGYTF; cdr3_nt: TGTGCCAGCACCACGGGACAGCAAGGCTATGGCTACACCTTC
cdr3_length: 17; j_call: TRBJ2-3; clone_size: -; v_call: TRBV7-2; d_call: -; cdr3_aa: CASSKDTQGTSSDTQYF; cdr3_nt: TGTGCCAGCAGCAAAGACACGCAAGGGACTTCTTCAGATACGCAGTATTTT
cdr3_length: 17; j_call: TRBJ2-1; clone_size: -; v_call: TRBV5-4; d_call: TRBD2; cdr3_aa: CASSPSIAGSSYNEQFF; cdr3_nt: TGTGCCAGCAGCCCATCTATAGCGGGGAGCTCCTACAATGAGCAGTTCTTC
cdr3_length: 22; j_call: TRBJ2-2; clone_size: few; v_call: TRBV7-3; d_call: TRBD2; cdr3_aa: CASSPQPTSANSLAGGTGELFF; cdr3_nt: TGTGCCAGCAGCCCGCAGCCCACTAGCGCAAACTCCTTAGCGGGGGGCACCGGGGAGCTGTTTTTT
cdr3_length: 10; j_call: TRBJ2-1; clone_size: -; v_call: TRBV6-1; d_call: -; cdr3_aa: CASIPNEQFF; cdr3_nt: TGTGCCAGCATTCCTAATGAGCAGTTCTTC
cdr3_length: 14; j_call: TRBJ1-1; clone_size: -; v_call: TRBV15; d_call: -; cdr3_aa: CATKSVGGNTEAFF; cdr3_nt: TGTGCCACCAAATCAGTAGGGGGGAACACTGAAGCTTTCTTT
cdr3_length: 15; j_call: TRBJ2-7; clone_size: -; v_call: TRBV6-1; d_call: TRBD1; cdr3_aa: CASSTDRVGPYEQYF; cdr3_nt: TGTGCCAGCAGTACGGACAGGGTGGGCCCCTACGAGCAGTACTTC
cdr3_length: 14; j_call: TRBJ1-2; clone_size: -; v_call: TRBV5-6; d_call: -; cdr3_aa: CASSLGEPYGGYTF; cdr3_nt: TGTGCCAGCAGCTTAGGGGAACCCTATGGTGGCTACACCTTC
cdr3_length: 16; j_call: TRBJ2-2; clone_size: once; v_call: TRBV7-2; d_call: -; cdr3_aa: CASSPDGGHYTGELFF; cdr3_nt: TGTGCCAGCAGCCCAGACGGGGGTCATTACACCGGGGAGCTGTTTTTT
cdr3_length: 18; j_call: TRBJ2-7; clone_size: -; v_call: TRBV28; d_call: TRBD2; cdr3_aa: CASSSSGTSGSAGNEQYF; cdr3_nt: TGTGCCAGCAGCTCCTCAGGGACTAGCGGGAGCGCGGGAAACGAGCAGTACTTC
cdr3_length: 16; j_call: TRBJ2-2; clone_size: few; v_call: TRBV18; d_call: -; cdr3_aa: CASSPLAWSVTGELFF; cdr3_nt: TGTGCCAGCTCACCACTGGCTTGGTCCGTTACCGGGGAGCTGTTTTTT
cdr3_length: 19; j_call: TRBJ2-1; clone_size: once; v_call: TRBV10-1; d_call: TRBD2; cdr3_aa: CASSEYGFRAGGSRNEQFF; cdr3_nt: TGCGCCAGCAGCGAGTACGGGTTCCGAGCGGGAGGTTCTCGCAATGAGCAGTTCTTC
cdr3_length: 16; j_call: TRBJ2-1; clone_size: -; v_call: TRBV4-2; d_call: TRBD2; cdr3_aa: CASSQEPSGRAGEQFF; cdr3_nt: TGTGCCAGCAGCCAAGAGCCTAGCGGGAGGGCCGGTGAGCAGTTCTTC
cdr3_length: 14; j_call: TRBJ2-5; clone_size: -; v_call: TRBV10-3; d_call: -; cdr3_aa: CAISESVGGETQYF; cdr3_nt: TGTGCCATCAGTGAGTCCGTGGGAGGTGAGACCCAGTACTTC
cdr3_length: 12; j_call: TRBJ2-3; clone_size: -; v_call: TRBV7-9; d_call: -; cdr3_aa: CASSRMGFGQYF; cdr3_nt: TGTGCCAGCAGCCGGATGGGGTTTGGGCAGTATTTT
cdr3_length: 12; j_call: TRBJ1-1; clone_size: -; v_call: TRBV14; d_call: -; cdr3_aa: CASSRRHTEAFF; cdr3_nt: TGTGCCAGCAGCCGCCGACACACTGAAGCTTTCTTT
cdr3_length: 15; j_call: TRBJ2-1; clone_size: once; v_call: TRBV28; d_call: -; cdr3_aa: CASSSPGSDGHEQFF; cdr3_nt: TGTGCCAGCAGTTCCCCGGGGTCGGACGGGCATGAGCAGTTCTTC
cdr3_length: 15; j_call: TRBJ2-3; clone_size: once; v_call: TRBV7-2; d_call: TRBD1; cdr3_aa: CASSSGQGVTDTQYF; cdr3_nt: TGTGCCAGCAGCTCGGGACAGGGGGTTACAGATACGCAGTATTTT
cdr3_length: 13; j_call: TRBJ2-4; clone_size: -; v_call: TRBV5-4; d_call: -; cdr3_aa: CASSSSAGNIQYF; cdr3_nt: TGTGCCAGCAGCTCATCAGCGGGAAACATTCAGTACTTC
cdr3_length: 16; j_call: TRBJ2-3; clone_size: -; v_call: TRBV27; d_call: TRBD2; cdr3_aa: CASGSSGRGSTDTQYF; cdr3_nt: TGTGCCAGCGGCTCTAGCGGGAGAGGGAGCACAGATACGCAGTATTTT
cdr3_length: 13; j_call: TRBJ2-5; clone_size: -; v_call: TRBV7-9; d_call: -; cdr3_aa: CASSFGGQETQYF; cdr3_nt: TGTGCCAGCAGCTTTGGGGGGCAGGAGACCCAGTACTTC
cdr3_length: 15; j_call: TRBJ2-7; clone_size: -; v_call: TRBV10-3; d_call: TRBD2; cdr3_aa: CAISESVAGAYEQYF; cdr3_nt: TGTGCCATCAGTGAGTCTGTAGCGGGAGCCTACGAGCAGTACTTC
cdr3_length: 15; j_call: TRBJ2-3; clone_size: -; v_call: TRBV28; d_call: -; cdr3_aa: CASSSATRVSDTQYF; cdr3_nt: TGTGCCAGCAGTTCGGCCACTAGAGTTTCAGATACGCAGTATTTT
cdr3_length: 14; j_call: TRBJ1-2; clone_size: -; v_call: TRBV6-1; d_call: TRBD1; cdr3_aa: CASSRQGGVYGYTF; cdr3_nt: TGTGCCAGCAGTAGACAGGGGGGGGTTTATGGCTACACCTTC
cdr3_length: 16; j_call: TRBJ1-5; clone_size: -; v_call: TRBV27; d_call: TRBD1; cdr3_aa: CASSPGTVHSNQPQHF; cdr3_nt: TGTGCCAGCAGCCCTGGGACAGTTCATAGCAATCAGCCCCAGCATTTT
cdr3_length: 15; j_call: TRBJ1-4; clone_size: -; v_call: TRBV10-2; d_call: TRBD1; cdr3_aa: CASSEQGSTNEKLFF; cdr3_nt: TGCGCCAGCAGTGAACAGGGGTCAACTAATGAAAAACTGTTTTTT
cdr3_length: 15; j_call: TRBJ2-1; clone_size: few; v_call: TRBV5-4; d_call: -; cdr3_aa: CASSLSGSSYNEQFF; cdr3_nt: TGTGCCAGCAGCCTTAGCGGAAGCTCCTACAATGAGCAGTTCTTC
cdr3_length: 13; j_call: TRBJ1-2; clone_size: -; v_call: TRBV2; d_call: -; cdr3_aa: CASSRTANYGYTF; cdr3_nt: TGTGCCAGCAGTCGGACAGCCAACTATGGCTACACCTTC
cdr3_length: 15; j_call: TRBJ2-1; clone_size: -; v_call: TRBV6-1; d_call: TRBD2; cdr3_aa: CASSASGLTYNEQFF; cdr3_nt: TGTGCCAGCAGTGCCTCGGGACTAACCTACAATGAGCAGTTCTTC
cdr3_length: 16; j_call: TRBJ2-1; clone_size: once; v_call: TRBV28; d_call: -; cdr3_aa: CASSFRSGRGRNEQFF; cdr3_nt: TGTGCCAGCAGTTTTAGGTCCGGGAGAGGTAGGAATGAGCAGTTCTTC
cdr3_length: 17; j_call: TRBJ2-6; clone_size: once; v_call: TRBV9; d_call: TRBD1; cdr3_aa: CASSAQRTGTGANVLTF; cdr3_nt: TGTGCCAGCAGCGCACAACGGACAGGGACCGGGGCCAACGTCCTGACTTTC
cdr3_length: 14; j_call: TRBJ1-5; clone_size: -; v_call: TRBV6-5; d_call: -; cdr3_aa: CASSYSGSNQPQHF; cdr3_nt: TGTGCCAGCAGTTACTCCGGGAGCAATCAGCCCCAGCATTTT
cdr3_length: 14; j_call: TRBJ2-5; clone_size: -; v_call: TRBV28; d_call: -; cdr3_aa: CASSDIRSEETQYF; cdr3_nt: TGTGCCAGCAGTGATATCCGGTCCGAAGAGACCCAGTACTTC
cdr3_length: 16; j_call: TRBJ2-7; clone_size: few; v_call: TRBV6-5; d_call: TRBD2; cdr3_aa: CASSSGTSGFRHEQYF; cdr3_nt: TGTGCCAGCAGTTCCGGGACTAGCGGGTTTAGGCACGAGCAGTACTTC
cdr3_length: 16; j_call: TRBJ1-4; clone_size: once; v_call: TRBV10-2; d_call: -; cdr3_aa: CASTPVEGRINEKLFF; cdr3_nt: TGCGCCAGCACCCCGGTAGAAGGGCGAATCAATGAAAAACTGTTTTTT
cdr3_length: 17; j_call: TRBJ1-4; clone_size: -; v_call: TRBV4-3; d_call: -; cdr3_aa: CASSQDLSRGHAEKLFF; cdr3_nt: TGCGCCAGCAGCCAAGATCTTTCCAGGGGCCACGCCGAAAAACTGTTTTTT
cdr3_length: 16; j_call: TRBJ2-3; clone_size: -; v_call: TRBV9; d_call: TRBD2; cdr3_aa: CASSEQPSGITDTQYF; cdr3_nt: TGTGCCAGCAGCGAGCAACCTAGCGGGATCACAGATACGCAGTATTTT